The 20 T cell receptor beta chains below were found in one sample sequenced in a study of blood T cell repertoires in COVID-19. Generated by immunoSEQ multiplex PCR, the TCRdb table keeps only in-frame clones and is missing some. This table has 140,000 to 150,000 clones, approximately 85% appearing once. The sequenced sample was peripheral blood. Every receptor here comes from a woman in her sixties or seventies with COVID-19, enrolled during active disease.

For this clone: At the DNA level, this CDR3 is encoded by other sequences in the same sample as well. The V call is TRBV6-1, the J call TRBJ2-2; no reliable D call. Per germline, CDR1 MNHNS and CDR2 SASEGT. The CDR3 runs 14 residues. V lost 2 bases to trimming and J lost 2 bases, with 6 bases between them. The CDR3 nucleotides are TGTGCCAGCAGTGAAAATCGTAACACCGGGGAGCTGTTTTTT. Translating gives CASSENRNTGELFF.

This chain connects TRBV7-6 to TRBJ1-1; maybe TRBD1 (5 bases). The length of the CDR3 is 14 residues. The V gene lost 5 bases and the J gene lost 5 bases, with 15 bases spanning the gap. Germline V gene data show CDR1 as SGHVS and CDR2 as FNYEAQ. CDR3 sequence: CASSNRGGGTEAFF. In DNA form, the CDR3 reads TGTGCCAGCAGCAATCGGGGGGGAGGGACTGAAGCTTTCTTT.

The rearrangement uses TRBV9 and TRBJ1-3; no clear D gene. The CDR3 sequence is 17 residues long. Trimming cost V 0 bases and J 10 bases, with 23 bases left between them. Germline-derived CDR1 and CDR2 are SGDLS and YYNGEE. CDR3 region: CASSVVPPDGAEGTIYF. CDR3 sequence (DNA): TGTGCCAGCAGCGTAGTACCCCCAGATGGTGCCGAGGGAACCATATATTTT.

The chain couples TRBV7-9 to TRBJ1-1; no definite D call. The V end lost 5 bases, the J end lost 7 bases, and 14 bases lay between the germline ends. The V gene's germline CDR1 is SEHNR and CDR2 FQNEAQ (reference sequence). The length of the CDR3 is 13 residues. The CDR3 coding sequence is TGTGCCAGCAGCCCGGAGGCGACCTTTGAAGCTTTCTTT. Protein sequence: CASSPEATFEAFF.

This chain connects TRBV28 to TRBJ2-3; TRBD2 agrees at 13 bases. The V segment lost 4 bases and the J segment 0 bases; nucleotides outside the gene matches: 10. The CDR3 is 19 amino acids. The germline V gene encodes CDR1 MDHEN and CDR2 SYDVKM. The chain's CDR3 is CASSYAGTSGDSSTDTQYF. In DNA form, the CDR3 reads TGTGCCAGCAGTTACGCCGGGACTAGCGGGGACTCTAGCACAGATACGCAGTATTTT.

This clone was seen a single time. This chain connects TRBV2 to TRBJ1-4; 7 bases match TRBD1. Germline loops: CDR1 SNHLY, CDR2 FYNNEI. This CDR3 region has 13 residues. The V and J ends lost 9 bases and 0 bases, in that order; junction bases with no gene match: 1. The CDR3 loop is CASQGATNEKLFF. The CDR3 nucleotides are TGTGCCAGTCAGGGGGCAACTAATGAAAAACTGTTTTTT.

This chain joins TRBV6-1 and TRBJ2-1; TRBD2 aligns across 8 bases. With V trimmed by 2 bases and J by 7 bases, 7 bases remained unmatched. CDR1 and CDR2 (germline): MNHNS, SASEGT. CDR3 length equals 15 residues. CDR3: CASSEPPGGANEQFF. The DNA of the CDR3 is TGTGCCAGCAGTGAACCCCCCGGGGGGGCGAATGAGCAGTTCTTC.

In its sample, this clone was seen a few times. The rearrangement links TRBV7-9 to TRBJ1-1, with TRBD1 matching over 8 bases. The CDR3 loop spans 13 amino acids. Per the germline V gene, CDR1 is SEHNR and CDR2 is FQNEAQ (reference sequence). V lost 3 bases, J lost 7 bases, and 4 bases stayed unmatched. The CDR3 spells CASSFQGAGEAFF. The CDR3 region has the DNA TGTGCCAGCAGCTTCCAGGGGGCTGGTGAAGCTTTCTTT.

V usage is TRBV12-3 or TRBV12-4 and J usage is TRBJ1-6, with D uncertain. The ends were cut back, 5 bases at V and 6 bases at J, with 5 bases in the middle. The CDR3 is 12 residues long. Written as DNA, the CDR3 is TGTGCCAGCAGTCTCTTTAATTCACCCCTCCACTTT. It encodes CASSLFNSPLHF.

V is TRBV4-3 and J is TRBJ1-1; perhaps TRBD1 as D (6 bases). Per the germline V gene, CDR1 is LGHNA and CDR2 is YSLEER. Trimming removed 0 bases from V and 6 bases from J, with 17 bases in between. CDR3 size: 16 residues. The CDR3 coding sequence is TGCGCCAGCAGCCAAGATCGGGGGGCAGGGAAAGCTGAAGCTTTCTTT. Amino acid sequence: CASSQDRGAGKAEAFF.

V usage is TRBV9 and J usage is TRBJ2-1; 8 bases are a match to TRBD2. V gave up 4 bases and J gave up 0 bases; unmatched junction bases: 6. Germline V gene lookup returns CDR1 SGDLS and CDR2 YYNGEE. The CDR3 totals 16 residues. For the CDR3, the DNA is TGTGCCAGCAGCCCCCGGGGGGGTCGCTCCTACAATGAGCAGTTCTTC. It is translated as CASSPRGGRSYNEQFF.

J is TRBJ1-4 and V is TRBV6-5; 8 nucleotides match TRBD1. CDR3 length equals 13 residues. The trim removed 5 bases at V and 8 bases at J, leaving 4 bases unmatched. CDR1 and CDR2 from the germline V gene are MNHEY and SVGAGI. Here the CDR3 reads CASSKTGDEKLFF. CDR3 DNA sequence: TGTGCCAGCAGTAAGACAGGGGACGAAAAACTGTTTTTT.

This clone was seen just once. The chain has TRBV5-4 and TRBJ2-7; D unresolved. Trimming cost V 0 bases and J 0 bases, with 7 bases left between them. The CDR3 is made up of 14 amino acids. Per germline, CDR1 SGHNT and CDR2 YYREEE (reference sequence). In DNA, the CDR3 is TGTGCCAGCAGCTTGGGGTCCAGCTCCTACGAGCAGTACTTC. Protein product: CASSLGSSSYEQYF.

The chain combines TRBV9 with TRBJ2-7; maybe TRBD1 (5 bases). The CDR3 loop spans 13 amino acids. Germline V gene data show CDR1 as SGDLS and CDR2 as YYNGEE. V gave up 4 bases and J gave up 4 bases, with 12 bases separating them. CDR3 DNA sequence: TGTGCCAGCAGCCCCGACAGTACTTACGAGCAGTACTTC. Protein product: CASSPDSTYEQYF.

The CDR3 region has the DNA TGTGCCACCAGTGATTCTGGGACAGGGGACACTGAAGCTTTCTTT. Its protein is CATSDSGTGDTEAFF. This sequence joins TRBV24-1 and TRBJ1-1, with 10 nucleotides matching TRBD1. The V and J ends lost 2 bases and 3 bases, in that order; junction bases with no gene match: 2. This CDR3 is built from 15 residues. Germline CDR1 and CDR2: KGHDR and SFDVKD.

The chain combines TRBV4-1 with TRBJ1-5; D unclear. V lost 4 bases to trimming and J lost 4 bases, with 11 bases between them. This CDR3 has 14 amino acids. The germline V gene has CDR1 MGHRA and CDR2 YSYEKL. The CDR3 here is CASSLGTPNQPQHF. In DNA, the CDR3 is TGCGCCAGCAGCCTGGGCACGCCTAATCAGCCCCAGCATTTT.

The chain recombines TRBV6-5 with TRBJ1-3; D is ambiguous. The germline gives CDR1 MNHEY, CDR2 SVGAGI. The length of the CDR3 is 14 residues. Trimming shortened V by 0 bases and J by 7 bases, and 10 bases separated the two germline ends. CDR3 sequence reads: CASSYSIGRNTIYF. The CDR3 region has the DNA TGTGCCAGCAGTTACTCGATAGGGAGGAACACCATATATTTT.

This clone has a handful of counts. The chain couples TRBV19 to TRBJ1-6; the D gene is possibly TRBD1 (6 bases). Germline assignment: CDR1 LNHDA and CDR2 SQIVND (reference sequence). Trimming took 6 bases from V and 0 from J, leaving 18 bases between them. The CDR3 extends over 18 amino acids. The CDR3 bases are TGTGCCAGTAGCCCGACAGGACAGCTGAGCTCCTATAATTCACCCCTCCACTTT. The encoded protein is CASSPTGQLSSYNSPLHF.

The chain employs TRBV21-1 and TRBJ2-7; the tabulated D call, TRBD2, remains unverified against the DNA. TRBV21-1 is marked as a pseudogene. The CDR3 totals 17 residues. CDR3 sequence (DNA): TGTGCCAGCAGCAAAGGTCCGCCAGAGGGAAGATCCTACGAGCAGTACTTC. This encodes CASSKGPPEGRSYEQYF.

The chain combines TRBV9 with TRBJ2-1; 7 nucleotides line up with TRBD2. Germline trimming cut 4 bases from V and 5 bases from J; bases unmatched to any gene: 12. Germline values: CDR1 SGDLS, CDR2 YYNGEE. This CDR3 comprises 16 residues. The CDR3 reads CASSSLRLADHNEQFF. The CDR3 nucleotides read TGTGCCAGCAGCTCATTGAGGCTAGCGGACCACAATGAGCAGTTCTTC.